This is a list of T cell receptor beta chains from one sample in a study of shared clonotypes between healthy human individuals. Data came from immunoSEQ multiplex PCR; TCRdb stores just in-frame clones and leaves some out. In the table there are approximately 330,000 clones, around 67% of which are singletons. The sequencing input was memory CD4+ T cells sorted from blood. The receptors were sampled from a man aged 25 to 40 in good health. The CDR3 runs from the conserved cysteine through the conserved F or W. Fields, in order: CDR3 length, D gene, V gene, CDR3 protein. D genes are given only for firm matches.

length: 15; D: TRBD1; V: TRBV11-3; CDR3: CASSLDTGGRNIQYF
length: 18; D: TRBD2; V: TRBV7-2; CDR3: CASSLRLAGVRVADTQYF
length: 11; D: NA; V: TRBV10-2; CDR3: CASSVGETQYF
length: 16; D: NA; V: TRBV19; CDR3: CASSINTLQGTYGYTF
length: 13; D: NA; V: TRBV7-3; CDR3: CASSPGLRETQYF
length: 13; D: NA; V: TRBV2; CDR3: CASQPGFSYGYTF
length: 14; D: NA; V: TRBV7-9; CDR3: CASREGTSYNEQFF
length: 14; D: TRBD2; V: TRBV5-1; CDR3: CASSSREARGELFF
length: 17; D: TRBD2; V: TRBV9; CDR3: CASSAASGPGGTDTQYF
length: 14; D: TRBD2; V: TRBV4-3; CDR3: CASSHGLAGAEQYF
length: 15; D: NA; V: TRBV18; CDR3: CASSSVGHSADEQYF
length: 16; D: TRBD2; V: TRBV5-1; CDR3: CASSPGLAGLTGELFF
length: 12; D: NA; V: TRBV10-1; CDR3: CASSESGYGYTF
length: 16; D: NA; V: TRBV5-1; CDR3: CASSLESGTVRDTQYF
length: 14; D: NA; V: TRBV18; CDR3: CASSPLQKGQPQHF
length: 14; D: NA; V: TRBV4-3; CDR3: CASSQGSRGNEAFF
length: 15; D: TRBD2; V: TRBV28; CDR3: CASSPGGSSYNEQFF
length: 14; D: TRBD2; V: TRBV5-1; CDR3: CASRTSGGTDTQYF
length: 16; D: TRBD1; V: TRBV6-6; CDR3: CASSYSKGQFSYEQYF
length: 14; D: NA; V: TRBV6-5; CDR3: CASSYRGLNTEAFF
length: 14; D: TRBD2; V: TRBV5-5; CDR3: CASSLPGLGYEQYF
length: 14; D: TRBD1; V: TRBV7-9; CDR3: CASSLGQGVDEQYF
length: 13; D: TRBD1; V: TRBV6-4; CDR3: CASSSDRGGEQYF
length: 13; D: NA; V: TRBV7-9; CDR3: CASSSAGLEKLFF
length: 11; D: NA; V: TRBV2; CDR3: CASTRTGELFF
length: 11; D: NA; V: TRBV25-1; CDR3: CASSSRNTIYF
length: 14; D: NA; V: TRBV5-5; CDR3: CASSGGPHSYEQYF
length: 13; D: NA; V: TRBV28; CDR3: CASSLRPNEKLFF
length: 14; D: NA; V: TRBV19; CDR3: CASSILTGTDTQYF
length: 14; D: TRBD2; V: TRBV30; CDR3: CAWSGLAGFETQYF
length: 14; D: NA; V: TRBV7-2; CDR3: CASSPYEWVETQYF
length: 10; D: NA; V: TRBV7-6; CDR3: CASAGDTQYF
length: 18; D: TRBD2; V: TRBV5-5; CDR3: CASSFQSALAGGTDTQYF
length: 14; D: NA; V: TRBV30; CDR3: CAWSILVRTDTQYF
length: 14; D: NA; V: TRBV28; CDR3: CASRGPGGAYGYTF